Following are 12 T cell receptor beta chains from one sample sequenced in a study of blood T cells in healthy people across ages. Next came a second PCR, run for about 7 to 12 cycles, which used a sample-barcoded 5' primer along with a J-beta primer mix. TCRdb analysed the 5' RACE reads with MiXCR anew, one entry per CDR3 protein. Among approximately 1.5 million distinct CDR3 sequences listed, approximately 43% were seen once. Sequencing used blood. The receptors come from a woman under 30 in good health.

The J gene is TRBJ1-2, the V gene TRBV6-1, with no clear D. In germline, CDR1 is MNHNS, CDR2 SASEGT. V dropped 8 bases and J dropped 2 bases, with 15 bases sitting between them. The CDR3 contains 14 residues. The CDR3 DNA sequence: TGTGCCAGCGGAGTTCGGCTACCAAACTATGGCTACACCTTC. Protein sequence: CASGVRLPNYGYTF.

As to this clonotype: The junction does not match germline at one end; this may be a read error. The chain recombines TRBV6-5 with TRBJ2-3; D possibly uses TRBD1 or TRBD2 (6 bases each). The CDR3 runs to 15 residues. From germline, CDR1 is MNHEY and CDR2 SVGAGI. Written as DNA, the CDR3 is TGTGCCAGCGGTTACTCGGGGGCGCGCACAGATACGCAGTATTTT. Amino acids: CASGYSGARTDTQYF.

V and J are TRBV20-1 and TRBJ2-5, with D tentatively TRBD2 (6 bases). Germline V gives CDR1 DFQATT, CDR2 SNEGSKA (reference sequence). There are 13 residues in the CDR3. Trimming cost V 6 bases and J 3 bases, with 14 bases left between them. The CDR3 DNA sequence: TGCAGTGCCGTTAGCGGTGGTGAAGAGACCCAGTACTTC. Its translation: CSAVSGGEETQYF.

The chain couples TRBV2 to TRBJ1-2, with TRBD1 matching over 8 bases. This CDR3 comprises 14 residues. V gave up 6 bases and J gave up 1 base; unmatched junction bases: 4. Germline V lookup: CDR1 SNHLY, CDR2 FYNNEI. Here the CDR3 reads CASRRGQVNYGYTF. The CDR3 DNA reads TGTGCCAGCAGGAGGGGACAGGTTAACTATGGCTACACCTTC.

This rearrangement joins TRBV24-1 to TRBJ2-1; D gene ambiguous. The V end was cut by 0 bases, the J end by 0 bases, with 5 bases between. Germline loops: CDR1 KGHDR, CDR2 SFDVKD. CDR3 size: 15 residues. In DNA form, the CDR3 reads TGTGCCACCAGTGATTTGCCGAGCTCCTACAATGAGCAGTTCTTC. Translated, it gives CATSDLPSSYNEQFF.

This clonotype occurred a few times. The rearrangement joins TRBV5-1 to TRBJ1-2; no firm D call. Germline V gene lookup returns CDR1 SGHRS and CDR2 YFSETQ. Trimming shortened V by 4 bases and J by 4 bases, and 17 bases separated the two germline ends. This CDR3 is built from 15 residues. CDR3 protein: CASSPAARLGYGYTF. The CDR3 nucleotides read TGCGCCAGCAGCCCCGCCGCCCGTCTCGGCTATGGCTACACCTTC.

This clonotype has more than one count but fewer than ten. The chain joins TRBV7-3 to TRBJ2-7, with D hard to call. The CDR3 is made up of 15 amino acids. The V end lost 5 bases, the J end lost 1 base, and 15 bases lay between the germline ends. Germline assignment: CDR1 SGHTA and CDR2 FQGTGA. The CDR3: CASSITGGRSYEQYF. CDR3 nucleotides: TGTGCCAGCAGCATTACGGGTGGTCGGTCCTACGAGCAGTACTTC.

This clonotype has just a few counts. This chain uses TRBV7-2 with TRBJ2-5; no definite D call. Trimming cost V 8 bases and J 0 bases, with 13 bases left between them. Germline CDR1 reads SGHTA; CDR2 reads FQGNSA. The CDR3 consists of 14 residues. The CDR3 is CASSYQMNQETQYF. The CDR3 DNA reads TGTGCCAGCTCATACCAAATGAACCAAGAGACCCAGTACTTC.

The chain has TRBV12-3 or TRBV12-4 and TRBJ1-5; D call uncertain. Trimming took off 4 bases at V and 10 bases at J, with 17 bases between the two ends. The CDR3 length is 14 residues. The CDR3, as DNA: TGTGCCAGCAGTTCCCGTGGTGATTTCGAACCCCAGCATTTT. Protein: CASSSRGDFEPQHF.

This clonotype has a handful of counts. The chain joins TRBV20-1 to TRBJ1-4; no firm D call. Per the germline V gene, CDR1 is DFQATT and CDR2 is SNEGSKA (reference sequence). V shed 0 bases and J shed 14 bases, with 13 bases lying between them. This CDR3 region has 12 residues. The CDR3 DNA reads TGCAGTGCTAGAGATCCGATGCTTCGGCTGTTTTTT. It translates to CSARDPMLRLFF.

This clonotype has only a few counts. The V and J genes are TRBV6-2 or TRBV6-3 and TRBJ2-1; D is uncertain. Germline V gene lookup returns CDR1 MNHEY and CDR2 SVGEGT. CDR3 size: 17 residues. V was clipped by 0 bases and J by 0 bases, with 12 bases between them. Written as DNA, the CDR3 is TGTGCCAGCAGTTACTCTCCCCCGGAGCGCTCCTACAATGAGCAGTTCTTC. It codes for CASSYSPPERSYNEQFF.

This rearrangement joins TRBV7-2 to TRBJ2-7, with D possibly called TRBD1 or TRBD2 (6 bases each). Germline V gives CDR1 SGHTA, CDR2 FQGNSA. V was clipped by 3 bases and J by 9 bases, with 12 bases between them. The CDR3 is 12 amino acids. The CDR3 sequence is CASSLGGLGQYF. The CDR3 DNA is TGTGCCAGCAGCTTGGGGGGCCTCGGGCAGTACTTC.